These 26 T cell receptor beta chains came from one sample sequenced in a study of blood T cell repertoires in COVID-19. Generated by immunoSEQ multiplex PCR, the TCRdb table keeps only in-frame clones and is missing some. The sample records approximately 480,000 clones, roughly 87% being singletons. The sequenced sample was PBMCs or T cells enriched from blood (not recorded which). These receptor sequences come from a woman under 30 who had recovered from COVID-19.

The chain combines TRBV28 with TRBJ1-1, with D unclear. CDR3 length equals 14 residues. Trimming left V 1 base short and J 4 bases short, with 10 bases between. Germline CDR1 and CDR2: MDHEN and SYDVKM. The CDR3 spells CASSLSMQCTEAFF. The CDR3 DNA is TGTGCCAGCAGTTTATCAATGCAGTGCACTGAAGCTTTCTTT.

CDR3 sequence (DNA): TGTGCCAGCAGCTCACAGAGCCTTGGCTATGGCTACACCTTC. As protein: CASSSQSLGYGYTF. The V gene is TRBV5-4, the J gene TRBJ1-2; D is ambiguous. Germline values: CDR1 SGHNT, CDR2 YYREEE (reference sequence). The V and J ends lost 3 bases and 4 bases respectively, with 13 bases between them. The CDR3 is 14 residues long.

The V and J genes are TRBV19 and TRBJ1-3; 7 nucleotides match TRBD1. This CDR3 is built from 13 residues. Germline trimming cut 8 bases from V and 0 bases from J; bases unmatched to any gene: 1. Germline V gene lookup returns CDR1 LNHDA and CDR2 SQIVND (reference sequence). CDR3: CASGDSSGNTIYF. The CDR3 nucleotides are TGTGCCAGTGGGGACAGCTCTGGAAACACCATATATTTT.

V usage is TRBV5-1 and J usage is TRBJ1-6; D unclear. The CDR3 contains 14 residues. CDR1 and CDR2 (germline): SGHRS, YFSETQ. V was shortened by 0 bases and J by 8 bases, with 9 bases between the two germline ends. In DNA form, the CDR3 reads TGCGCCAGCAGCTTGGGGCAGGAAGATTCACCCCTCCACTTT. Translating gives CASSLGQEDSPLHF.

Only a few counts were recorded for this clone. V gene TRBV28 combines with J gene TRBJ1-6; 7 positions match TRBD1. CDR3 length equals 15 residues. V was pared by 4 bases and J by 7 bases, with 7 bases of the junction left unmatched. Germline V gene sequence: CDR1 MDHEN, CDR2 SYDVKM. The CDR3 DNA reads as TGTGCCAGCAGTTACTCGGACAGGACCAATTCACCCCTCCACTTT. This gives the protein CASSYSDRTNSPLHF.

The J gene is TRBJ1-5, the V gene TRBV7-2; no clear D. Germline V gene data show CDR1 as SGHTA and CDR2 as FQGNSA. V was pared by 1 base and J by 8 bases, with 12 bases between. This CDR3 has 14 residues. The CDR3 nucleotides are TGTGCCAGCAGCTTAGGCCCCCTCGGGGAGCCCCAGCATTTT. It yields the protein CASSLGPLGEPQHF.

V and J are TRBV6-5 and TRBJ1-6; possible D gene TRBD1, 6 bases. V was shortened by 3 bases and J by 7 bases, with 13 bases between the two germline ends. This CDR3 contains 15 residues. Germline CDR1 reads MNHEY; CDR2 reads SVGAGI. The CDR3 sequence: CASSYGGPANSPLHF. CDR3 in DNA: TGTGCCAGCAGTTATGGGGGCCCGGCCAATTCACCCCTCCACTTT.

The chain carries TRBV10-3 and TRBJ2-7; 11 bases fit TRBD1. V lost 5 bases, J lost 1 base, and 7 bases stayed unmatched. CDR3 length equals 16 residues. CDR1 is ENHRY and CDR2 is SYGVKD in the germline V gene. The CDR3 nucleotides are TGTGCCATCAGTCCAGGGACAGGGGGATTGTCCTACGAGCAGTACTTC. Its protein is CAISPGTGGLSYEQYF.

The CDR3 nucleotides read TGTGCCAGCTCCCCGAGGTCGAATTCACCCCTCCACTTT. As protein: CASSPRSNSPLHF. This chain links TRBV18 with TRBJ1-6; D uncertain. Germline CDR1 KGHSH, CDR2 LQKENI. The CDR3 is 13 residues long. The V and J ends lost 6 bases and 7 bases respectively, with 10 bases between them.

The chain combines TRBV6-6 with TRBJ1-5, with 9 bases identical to TRBD1. V was clipped by 7 bases and J by 4 bases; unmatched bases: 8. The CDR3 spans 15 residues. Germline CDR1 reads MNHNY; CDR2 reads SVGAGI (reference sequence). CDR3 sequence (DNA): TGTGCCAGCACCCGGACAGGGGCCTTTAATCAGCCCCAGCATTTT. It yields the protein CASTRTGAFNQPQHF.

V and J are TRBV7-8 and TRBJ2-7; D is perhaps TRBD1 (6 bases). The germline CDR1 and CDR2 sequences are SGHVS and FQNEAQ. Deletions cut 4 bases from V and 3 bases from J, with 25 bases between. The CDR3 sequence is 18 residues long. This CDR3 is CASSSYLGQLTNLYEQYF. As DNA, the CDR3 is TGTGCCAGCAGCTCCTACTTAGGACAGCTCACTAACCTCTACGAGCAGTACTTC.

The gene calls are TRBV15 and TRBJ1-1, with D possibly TRBD1 on 5 matching bases. The CDR3 length is 15 residues. V lost 5 bases and J lost 6, with 19 bases in between. From germline, CDR1 is LNHNV and CDR2 YYDKDF (reference sequence). The CDR3 nucleotides are TGTGCCACCAGCTCTTCGGGAGGGACGCGACCTGAAGCTTTCTTT. Protein: CATSSSGGTRPEAFF.

The chain joins TRBV4-1 to TRBJ2-3; D gene unclear. The CDR3 is 15 residues long. V dropped 3 bases and J dropped 4 bases, with 14 bases sitting between them. Germline V lookup: CDR1 MGHRA, CDR2 YSYEKL. CDR3: CASSHRVAEADTQYF. In DNA form, the CDR3 reads TGCGCCAGCAGCCATCGAGTAGCTGAGGCAGATACGCAGTATTTT.

The chain combines TRBV24-1 with TRBJ2-5; TRBD2 might be the D (5 bases). Germline CDR1 reads KGHDR; CDR2 reads SFDVKD. This CDR3 spans 15 amino acids. Trimming left V 3 bases short and J 1 base short, with 11 bases between. In DNA form, the CDR3 reads TGTGCCACCAGTGATGCGGAGGCGGGCCAAGAGACCCAGTACTTC. Amino acids: CATSDAEAGQETQYF.

Turning to this clone: The identical CDR3 is also encoded by other nucleotide sequences in the sample. The V gene is TRBV5-1, the J gene TRBJ1-2; D uncertain. Germline V gene lookup returns CDR1 SGHRS and CDR2 YFSETQ. The length of the CDR3 is 13 residues. V was clipped by 0 bases and J by 3 bases, with 6 bases between them. The DNA of the CDR3 is TGCGCCAGCAGCTTGGGGGCAGACTATGGCTACACCTTC. Its translation is CASSLGADYGYTF.

The rearrangement links TRBV2 to TRBJ2-3; a weak D match, TRBD2 (6 bases). V was clipped by 4 bases and J by 5 bases, with 13 bases between them. CDR3 size: 14 residues. CDR1 and CDR2 (germline): SNHLY, FYNNEI. CDR3 in DNA: TGTGCCAGCAGTGCGAGAGTAGCGGTAGATACGCAGTATTTT. Its translation is CASSARVAVDTQYF.

Written as DNA, the CDR3 is TGTGCCAGCTCCCCTGGGGACGGGGGGAATGAGCAGTTCTTC. It encodes CASSPGDGGNEQFF. The chain uses TRBV18 and TRBJ2-1; TRBD2 agrees at 7 bases. V lost 6 bases and J lost 7; bases outside the gene matches: 9. The germline CDR1 and CDR2 sequences are KGHSH and LQKENI. The CDR3 runs 14 residues. The variable domain in full, completed from reference TRBV18 and TRBJ2-1, reads NAGVMQNPRHLVRRRGQEARLRCSPMKGHSHVYWYRQLPEEGLKFMVYLQKENIIDESGMPKERFSAEFPKEGPSILRIQQVVRGDSAAYFCASSPGDGGNEQFFGPGTRLTVL.

The rearrangement uses TRBV4-2 and TRBJ2-7; D remains unclear. V was cut by 0 bases and J by 2 bases, with 8 bases left in between. This CDR3 spans 14 amino acids. CDR1 LGHNA and CDR2 YNFKEQ come from the germline V gene. The CDR3 is CASSQEASAYEQYF. In DNA form, the CDR3 reads TGTGCCAGCAGCCAAGAGGCTTCCGCCTACGAGCAGTACTTC.

The DNA of the CDR3 is TGCGCCAGCAGCCAAGGACTGCCCTACTCCTACGAGCAGTACTTC. It yields the protein CASSQGLPYSYEQYF. This chain connects TRBV4-1 to TRBJ2-7; D gene unclear. Per germline, CDR1 MGHRA and CDR2 YSYEKL. The CDR3 is 15 amino acids. Deletions cut 1 base from V and 0 bases from J, with 10 bases between.

This clone was detected once. The chain employs TRBV6-5 and TRBJ1-1; a possible D gene is TRBD1 (6 bases). The V gene lost 6 bases and the J gene lost 8 bases, with 16 bases spanning the gap. CDR1 and CDR2 from the germline V gene are MNHEY and SVGAGI. This CDR3 is 13 amino acids long. CDR3 sequence reads: CASRGQPWTEAFF. The CDR3, as DNA: TGTGCCAGCAGAGGACAGCCCTGGACGGAAGCTTTCTTT.

This clone was recorded once. The J gene is TRBJ2-1, the V gene TRBV27, with 8 bases aligning to TRBD1. Germline values: CDR1 MNHEY, CDR2 SMNVEV (reference sequence). The CDR3 extends over 11 amino acids. V lost 10 bases, J lost 6 bases, and 2 bases stayed unmatched. The CDR3 region has the DNA TGTGCCACAACAGGGGGCAATGAGCAGTTCTTC. Protein product: CATTGGNEQFF.

The chain joins TRBV5-5 to TRBJ2-7; tentative D call: TRBD2 (6 bases). Deletions cut 1 base from V and 1 base from J, with 15 bases between. This CDR3 comprises 16 residues. Per the germline V gene, CDR1 is SGHKS and CDR2 is YYEKEE (reference sequence). This CDR3 is CASSLRWGEESYEQYF. The CDR3 DNA is TGTGCCAGCAGCTTGAGATGGGGGGAAGAATCCTACGAGCAGTACTTC.

The chain carries TRBV7-3 and TRBJ1-6, with D unclear. Per germline, CDR1 SGHTA and CDR2 FQGTGA. CDR3 length equals 13 residues. Trimming stripped 6 bases from V and 7 bases from J, with 10 bases between. CDR3 bases: TGTGCCAGCAGACGAGACGGGAATTCACCCCTCCACTTT. Translating gives CASRRDGNSPLHF. The entire variable domain, with the rest obtained from reference TRBV7-3 and TRBJ1-6, is as follows: GAGVSQTPSNKVTEKGKYVELRCDPISGHTALYWYRQSLGQGPEFLIYFQGTGAADDSGLPNDRFFAVRPEGSVSTLKIQRTERGDSAVYLCASRRDGNSPLHFGNGTRLTVT.

This clone was seen a single time. This chain connects TRBV3-1 (or the pseudogene TRBV3-2) to TRBJ1-1; TRBD1 agrees at 8 bases. CDR1 is LGHDT and CDR2 is YNNKEL in the germline V gene (reference sequence). The CDR3 spans 16 residues. The V gene end was trimmed by 3 bases and the J gene end by 6 bases; junction bases not matched to a gene: 12. CDR3 sequence: CASSQYLQTGEAEAFF. CDR3 bases: TGTGCCAGCAGCCAGTATCTTCAGACAGGGGAGGCTGAAGCTTTCTTT.

V and J are TRBV5-1 and TRBJ1-5; D is possibly TRBD1 (6 bases). The germline gives CDR1 SGHRS, CDR2 YFSETQ. This CDR3 region has 15 residues. V was cut by 2 bases and J by 0 bases, with 9 bases left in between. CDR3 loop: CASSFGDTSNQPQHF. The CDR3 bases are TGCGCCAGCAGCTTTGGGGACACTAGCAATCAGCCCCAGCATTTT.

J is TRBJ2-2 and V is TRBV5-6, with 8 bases fitting TRBD1. J was trimmed by 0 bases and V by 3 bases; bases with no gene match: 10. In germline, CDR1 is SGHDT, CDR2 YYEEEE. The CDR3 sequence is 18 residues long. As DNA, the CDR3 is TGTGCCAGCAGCTCTCTGGGACAGGAATTCGCGAACACCGGGGAGCTGTTTTTT. It specifies CASSSLGQEFANTGELFF.